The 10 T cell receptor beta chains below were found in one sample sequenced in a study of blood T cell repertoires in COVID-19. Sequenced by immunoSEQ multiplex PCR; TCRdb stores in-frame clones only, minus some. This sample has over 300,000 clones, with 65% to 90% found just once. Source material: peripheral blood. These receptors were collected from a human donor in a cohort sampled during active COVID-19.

The CDR3 region is CASSFRGSKLFF. The CDR3 bases are TGTGCCAGCAGTTTTCGGGGGTCAAAACTGTTTTTT. The rearrangement uses TRBV12-3 or TRBV12-4 and TRBJ1-4; a possible D gene is TRBD1 (5 bases). The V end lost 3 bases, the J end lost 10 bases, and 9 bases lay between the germline ends. The CDR3 covers 12 residues.

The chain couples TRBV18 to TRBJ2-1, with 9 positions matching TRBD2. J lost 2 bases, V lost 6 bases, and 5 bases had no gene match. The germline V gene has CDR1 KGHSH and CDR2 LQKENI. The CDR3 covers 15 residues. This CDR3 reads CASSQRGAAYNEQFF. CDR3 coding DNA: TGTGCCAGCTCTCAGCGGGGGGCTGCCTACAATGAGCAGTTCTTC.

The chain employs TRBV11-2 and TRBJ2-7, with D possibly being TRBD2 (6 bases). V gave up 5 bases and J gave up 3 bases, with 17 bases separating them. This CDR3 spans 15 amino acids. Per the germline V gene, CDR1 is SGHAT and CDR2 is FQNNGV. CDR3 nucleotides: TGTGCCAGCAGCCCAGAATCGGGGGATTACTACGAGCAGTACTTC. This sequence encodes CASSPESGDYYEQYF.

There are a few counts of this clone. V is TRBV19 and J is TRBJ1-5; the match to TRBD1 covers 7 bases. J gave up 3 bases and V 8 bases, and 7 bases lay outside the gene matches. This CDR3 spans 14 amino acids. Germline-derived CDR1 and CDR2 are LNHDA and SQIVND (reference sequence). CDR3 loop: CASGGQTFNQPQHF. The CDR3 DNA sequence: TGTGCCAGTGGGGGACAGACTTTCAATCAGCCCCAGCATTTT.

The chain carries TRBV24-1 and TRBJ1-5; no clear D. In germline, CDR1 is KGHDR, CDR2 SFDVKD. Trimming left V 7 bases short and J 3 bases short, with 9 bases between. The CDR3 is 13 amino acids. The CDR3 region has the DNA TGTGCCACCAGCATCCGAGACAATCAGCCCCAGCATTTT. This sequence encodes CATSIRDNQPQHF.

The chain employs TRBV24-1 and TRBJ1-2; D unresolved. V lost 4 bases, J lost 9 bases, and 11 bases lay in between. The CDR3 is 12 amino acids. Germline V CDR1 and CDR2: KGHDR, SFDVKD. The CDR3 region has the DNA TGTGCCACCAGTGAGAGGGAAGAGAGCTACACCTTC. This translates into CATSEREESYTF.

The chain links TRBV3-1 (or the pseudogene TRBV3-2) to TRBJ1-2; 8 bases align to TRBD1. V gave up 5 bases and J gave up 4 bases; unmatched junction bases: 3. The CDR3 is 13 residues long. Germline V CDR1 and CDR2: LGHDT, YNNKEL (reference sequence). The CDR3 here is CASSSQGAYGYTF. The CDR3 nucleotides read TGTGCCAGCAGCTCGCAGGGGGCCTATGGCTACACCTTC.

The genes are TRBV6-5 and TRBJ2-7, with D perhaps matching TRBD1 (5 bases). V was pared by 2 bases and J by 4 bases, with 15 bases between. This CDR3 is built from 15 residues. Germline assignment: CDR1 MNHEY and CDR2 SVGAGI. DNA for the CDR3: TGTGCCAGCAGTTACGCTTCGCAGGGCCCATACGAGCAGTACTTC. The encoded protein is CASSYASQGPYEQYF.

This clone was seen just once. CDR3 nucleotide sequence: TGTGCCAGCGGGACAGGGATCGGTGGCTACACCTTC. Residues: CASGTGIGGYTF. The rearrangement links TRBV6-5 to TRBJ1-2; 9 bases line up with TRBD1. Germline assignment: CDR1 MNHEY and CDR2 SVGAGI. The CDR3 loop spans 12 amino acids. V dropped 8 bases and J dropped 7; count of bases not matched to a gene: 5.

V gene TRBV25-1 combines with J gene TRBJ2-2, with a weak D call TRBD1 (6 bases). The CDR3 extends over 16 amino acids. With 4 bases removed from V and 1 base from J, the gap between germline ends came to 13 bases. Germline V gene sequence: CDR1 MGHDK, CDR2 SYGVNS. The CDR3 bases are TGTGCCAGCAGTGCTCCGGGGACACTGAACACCGGGGAGCTGTTTTTT. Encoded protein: CASSAPGTLNTGELFF. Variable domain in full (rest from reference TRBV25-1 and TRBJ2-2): EADIYQTPRYLVIGTGKKITLECSQTMGHDKMYWYQQDPGMELHLIHYSYGVNSTEKGDLSSESTVSRIRTEHFPLTLESARPSHTSQYLCASSAPGTLNTGELFFGEGSRLTVL.